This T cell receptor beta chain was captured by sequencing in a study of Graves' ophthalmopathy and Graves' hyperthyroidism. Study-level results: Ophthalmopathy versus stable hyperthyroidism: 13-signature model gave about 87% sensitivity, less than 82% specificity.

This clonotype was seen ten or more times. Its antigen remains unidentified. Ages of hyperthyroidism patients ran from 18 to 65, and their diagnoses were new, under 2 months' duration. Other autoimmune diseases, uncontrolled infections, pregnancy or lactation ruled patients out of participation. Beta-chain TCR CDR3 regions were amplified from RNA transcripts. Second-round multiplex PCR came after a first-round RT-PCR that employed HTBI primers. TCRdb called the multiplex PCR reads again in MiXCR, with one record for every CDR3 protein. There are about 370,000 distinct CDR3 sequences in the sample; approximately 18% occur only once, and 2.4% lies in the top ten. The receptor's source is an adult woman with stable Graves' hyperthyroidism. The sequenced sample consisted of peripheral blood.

CDR3 amino acids: CASSHFGSSYEQYF. The CDR3 region has the DNA TGTGCCAGTAGCCACTTTGGCAGCTCCTACGAGCAGTACTTC. The J gene is TRBJ2-7, the V gene TRBV19; D unresolved. Germline V CDR1 and CDR2: LNHDA, SQIVND (reference sequence). Trimming shortened V by 6 bases and J by 0 bases, and 12 bases separated the two germline ends. This CDR3 comprises 14 residues.